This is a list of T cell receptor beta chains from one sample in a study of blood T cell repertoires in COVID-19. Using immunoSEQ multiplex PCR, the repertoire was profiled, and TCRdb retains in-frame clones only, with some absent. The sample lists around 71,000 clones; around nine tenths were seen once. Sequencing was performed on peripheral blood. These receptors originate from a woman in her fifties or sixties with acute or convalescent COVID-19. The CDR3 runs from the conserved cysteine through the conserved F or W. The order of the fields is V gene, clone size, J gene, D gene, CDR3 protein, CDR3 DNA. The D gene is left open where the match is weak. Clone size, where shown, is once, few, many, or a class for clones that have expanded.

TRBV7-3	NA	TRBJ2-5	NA	CASSLGLQETQYF	TGTGCCAGCAGCTTAGGACTCCAAGAGACCCAGTACTTC
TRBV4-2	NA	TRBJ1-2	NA	CASSQVRRGGMIGYTF	TGTGCCAGCAGCCAAGTAAGGCGTGGGGGGATGATTGGCTACACCTTC
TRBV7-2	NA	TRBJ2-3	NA	CASSDSGYPTDTQYF	TGTGCCAGCAGCGACTCAGGGTACCCCACAGATACGCAGTATTTT
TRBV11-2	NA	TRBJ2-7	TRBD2	CASSPSGSGSYEQYF	TGTGCCAGCAGCCCTAGCGGGAGTGGATCCTACGAGCAGTACTTC
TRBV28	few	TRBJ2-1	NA	CASSSYLGGNEQFF	TGTGCCAGCAGTTCTTACTTGGGGGGCAATGAGCAGTTCTTC
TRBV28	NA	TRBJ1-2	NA	CASSPTGQPTF	TGTGCCAGCAGTCCTACAGGGCAACCCACCTTC
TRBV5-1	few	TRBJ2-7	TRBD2	CASSPGRADLLEQYF	TGCGCCAGCAGCCCAGGGAGGGCAGATCTCCTCGAGCAGTACTTC
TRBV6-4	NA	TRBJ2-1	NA	CASSVTTGINEQFF	TGTGCCAGCAGTGTCACAACAGGGATCAATGAGCAGTTCTTC
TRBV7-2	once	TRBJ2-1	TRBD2	CASSLWASGASYNEQFF	TGTGCCAGCAGCTTATGGGCTAGCGGGGCCTCCTACAATGAGCAGTTCTTC
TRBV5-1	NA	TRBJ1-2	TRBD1	CASSSGQGVVEGGYTF	TGCGCCAGCAGCTCCGGACAGGGGGTGGTGGAGGGTGGCTACACCTTC
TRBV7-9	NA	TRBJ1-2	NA	CASSQDRYGYTF	TGTGCCAGCAGCCAGGACAGATATGGCTACACCTTC